These T cell receptor beta chains were read from a single sample in a study of CD8+CD57+ T cells in acquired aplastic anemia. TCRdb re-derived calls from the reads in MiXCR, one entry per CDR3 protein. The sample shows roughly 190,000 distinct CDR3 sequences, about 53% of them seen only once. Source material: sorted CD4+, CD8+, or CD8+CD57+ T cells (not recorded which) from PBMCs. The receptors derive from a human donor in good health, serving as a control. Both conserved end residues are part of each CDR3. The D gene is left open where the match is weak. A row's size may be missing; if present it is once, few, many or a size class.

clone size	V gene	D gene	J gene	CDR3 DNA	CDR3 protein
-	TRBV29-1	-	TRBJ2-7	TGCAGCGTTCTCCCGGGAGTCGACGAGCAGTACTTC	CSVLPGVDEQYF
-	TRBV20-1	TRBD1	TRBJ1-2	TGCAGTGCTAGAGATCGGACAGGCTATGGCTACACCTTC	CSARDRTGYGYTF
many	TRBV5-5	TRBD1	TRBJ1-4	TGTGCCAGCAGCTTGGCCGGGACAGCAACTAATGAAAAACTGTTTTTT	CASSLAGTATNEKLFF
-	TRBV10-3	TRBD2	TRBJ2-5	TGTGCCATCAGTTCCGGGGGGACTTTTCAAGAGACCCAGTACTTC	CAISSGGTFQETQYF
many	TRBV29-1	-	TRBJ2-3	TGCAGCGTTGGAGTCTTGGCAGATACGCAGTATTTT	CSVGVLADTQYF
-	TRBV5-1	-	TRBJ1-6	TGCGCCAGCAGCTTGGGTCGGGAGATGAACTCACCCCTCCACTTT	CASSLGREMNSPLHF
few	TRBV7-3	-	TRBJ2-7	TGTGCCAGCAGCCAAGTGTCCGGCTACGAGCGGTACTTC	CASSQVSGYERYF
-	TRBV7-8	TRBD1	TRBJ2-7	TGTGCCAGCAGCACGGACAGGGGCTACGAGCAGTACTTC	CASSTDRGYEQYF
-	TRBV24-1	TRBD1	TRBJ1-4	TGTGCCACCAGCAGAGGCCGAGACAGGGAGAGTGAAAAACTGTTTTTT	CATSRGRDRESEKLFF
many	TRBV20-1	-	TRBJ1-1	TGCAGTGCTAGCGGTCAGACCACTGAAGCTTTCTTT	CSASGQTTEAFF
-	TRBV20-1	-	TRBJ2-7	TGCAGTGCTAGTCGGGCAGACTCCTACGAGCAGTACTTC	CSASRADSYEQYF
-	TRBV24-1	-	TRBJ2-7	TGTGCCACCAGTGATTCGACCGAGCAGTACTTC	CATSDSTEQYF
-	TRBV10-2	TRBD1	TRBJ2-5	TGCGCCAGCAACGCCGGGACAGTGAAAGAGACCCAGTACTTC	CASNAGTVKETQYF
-	TRBV5-1	TRBD1	TRBJ1-2	TGCGCCAGCAGCGTTAGATCGACAGGGGGGAACTATGGCTACGCCTTC	CASSVRSTGGNYGYAF
-	TRBV10-3	TRBD2	TRBJ2-1	TGTGCCATCACCAGCGGGAGGGCCGGTGAGCAGTTCTTC	CAITSGRAGEQFF
-	TRBV6-5	-	TRBJ2-7	TGCGCCAGCAGCTCCTCTACTCTTACCTACGAGCAGTACTTC	CASSSSTLTYEQYF
-	TRBV10-3	TRBD2	TRBJ2-1	TGTGCCATCAGAACTAGCGGGGGGGCCAGCAATGAGCAGTTCTTC	CAIRTSGGASNEQFF
many	TRBV6-4	TRBD1	TRBJ1-2	TGTGCCAGCAGTGACGACAGGGGCTGGGGCTACACCTTC	CASSDDRGWGYTF
many	TRBV11-3	TRBD2	TRBJ2-3	TGTGCCAGCAGCTGGGGACTAGCGGGCCGAGCCTTTAGCACAGATACGCAGTATTTT	CASSWGLAGRAFSTDTQYF
-	TRBV24-1	-	TRBJ2-3	TGTGCCACGTCCCCAGGAGATAGGACAGATACGCAGTATTTT	CATSPGDRTDTQYF
few	TRBV19	-	TRBJ2-2	TGTGCCACCAGCTCGGACTATAGACCTACTCCTATGAAGGACACCGGGGAGCTGTTTTTT	CATSSDYRPTPMKDTGELFF
once	TRBV19	-	TRBJ2-7	TGTGCCAGTAGTATAGATGGGGGGCAAAACGAGCAGTACTTC	CASSIDGGQNEQYF
few	TRBV7-9	-	TRBJ1-6	TGCGCCAGCAGCTTAGCGGGGCAAGATGATTCACCCCTCCACTTT	CASSLAGQDDSPLHF
many	TRBV20-1	-	TRBJ2-7	TGCAGTGCTACGGGCCAAGATGGGCGCTACGAGCAGTACTTC	CSATGQDGRYEQYF
-	TRBV5-6	-	TRBJ1-2	TGTGCCAGCAGCCGCCGGGACCTCGATCCGGGTGGCTACACCTTC	CASSRRDLDPGGYTF
many	TRBV27	-	TRBJ1-6	TGTGCCAGCAGTTTATCTTCAGGGAGTAGTCGGAATTCACCCCTCCACTTT	CASSLSSGSSRNSPLHF
many	TRBV7-3	TRBD1	TRBJ2-3	TGTGCCAGCAGCTTCCGGGACAGGAACACAGATACGCAGTATTTT	CASSFRDRNTDTQYF
many	TRBV20-1	TRBD1	TRBJ2-7	TGCAGTGCTAGGGTTACCGGGACAGCTAGCTCCTACGAGCAGTACTTC	CSARVTGTASSYEQYF
-	TRBV19	-	TRBJ2-3	TGTGCCAGTAGTATCGGTGGACTCACAGATACGCAGTATTTT	CASSIGGLTDTQYF
-	TRBV5-1	TRBD1	TRBJ1-1	TGCGCCAGCAGCGCCCGACAGGGAGCGAGAACTGAAGCTTTCTTT	CASSARQGARTEAFF